This T cell receptor beta chain comes out of a study of blood T cell repertoires in COVID-19 (dated by TCRdb to 2020 to 2022). As for the study more broadly: Samples covering the acute and convalescent phases of COVID-19 were provided by collaborators in the United States, Italy and Spain. Samples were obtained from the ongoing ImmuneRACE study (first 160 participants) and from some 1,200 subjects provided by 6 global collaborators. Deeply sampled blood TCRbeta repertoires from subjects exposed to, actively infected with, or recovered from COVID-19 were included in the dataset. The repertoires were released in a freely available public database meant as a resource for research on the immune response to SARS-CoV-2. HLA class I and class II types, where available, came from metadata supplied by the sample provider rather than from assay-based typing. The prospective study material was composed of cDNA or gDNA derived from T cells, B-cell-depleted T cells, or PBMCs. Nearly every sample came with metadata listing a de-identified subject ID, COVID-19 status, age in years and sex. The research as a whole found: How much clinical and demographic metadata was included differed by source and by participant, and the metadata was provided uncurated.

TCRbeta CDR3 regions were amplified from genomic DNA using the immunoSEQ Assay, a bias-controlled multiplex PCR. Per the source publication's procedure: The number of nucleated cells in each sample was estimated from the amplification of reference gene primers within the assay. To quantify the absolute abundance of each unique TCRbeta CDR3 rearrangement, sequence reads were collapsed and filtered. For each sample, productive Simpson clonality was calculated by taking the square root of Simpson's diversity index across productive rearrangements. This immuneACCESS table, as held by TCRdb, lists in-frame sequences with V and J called but not all clones. Of the missing ones, under half trace to an unresolved V gene in checked studies; the others have no known cause. V and J calls and clone size are those listed in that table; D and trimming were worked out from the DNA. This sample is represented by around 180,000 clones; roughly 80% of them were singletons. The ten largest clones take up 15% to 20% of the sample.

Turning to this clone: The antigen it recognizes is unknown. There are no base qualities to consult, and no much larger clone falls within one base.

The CDR3, from cysteine to phenylalanine, totals 10 residues. Only the CDR3 DNA stays, 30 bases, in frame from base 1. V and J lose 6 bases and 6 bases, and a span of 4 bases separates them. The collaborating institutions used their own protocols to collect whole blood in K2EDTA tubes. For TCRbeta analysis, collaborators shipped samples as frozen whole blood, isolated PBMCs, or DNA extracted from either of those sample types. The sequence was obtained from a man aged 55 to 69 with active or convalescent COVID-19. Sequencing was carried out using peripheral blood. The chain uses TRBV12-3 or TRBV12-4 and TRBJ2-3, with the D gene call left open. DNA sequence: TGTGCCAGCAGCCGGGATACGCAGTATTTT. Its product reads: CASSRDTQYF.